Below are 23 T cell receptor beta chains sequenced from a single sample in a study of blood T cell repertoires in COVID-19. Libraries were prepared by immunoSEQ multiplex PCR; TCRdb keeps only in-frame clonotypes and omits some of them. The repertoire holds about 37,000 clones, with around 86% as singletons. The source material was peripheral blood. These receptors all come from a man aged 70 or older with acute or convalescent COVID-19.

This clone was observed a handful of times. This sequence joins TRBV10-3 and TRBJ1-2, with a tentative D call TRBD1 (5 bases). Germline V CDR1 and CDR2: ENHRY, SYGVKD. The CDR3 contains 13 residues. Trimming took off 6 bases at V and 8 bases at J, with 16 bases between the two ends. The CDR3 DNA follows: TGTGCCATCAGGGCAGGGCTTCAATCCGGCTACACCTTC. Its translation: CAIRAGLQSGYTF.

The J gene is TRBJ2-2, the V gene TRBV9, with 7 bases fitting TRBD2. With V trimmed by 0 bases and J by 0 bases, 5 bases remained unmatched. Germline-derived CDR1 and CDR2 are SGDLS and YYNGEE. The CDR3 runs to 17 residues. The CDR3: CASSVGPGGANTGELFF. The CDR3 coding sequence is TGTGCCAGCAGCGTAGGTCCGGGGGGAGCGAACACCGGGGAGCTGTTTTTT.

The genes are TRBV27 and TRBJ1-6; D not resolved. The germline CDR1 and CDR2 sequences are MNHEY and SMNVEV (reference sequence). The CDR3 has 18 residues. The V end lost 2 bases, the J end lost 0 bases, and 14 bases lay between the germline ends. CDR3 nucleotides: TGTGCCAGCAGTTTAACGTTCCAGGTTACCTCCTATAATTCACCCCTCCACTTT. Its protein product is CASSLTFQVTSYNSPLHF.

V and J are TRBV30 and TRBJ1-6, with 7 bases aligning to TRBD1. CDR1 is GTSNPN and CDR2 is SVGIG in the germline V gene (reference sequence). This CDR3 region has 13 residues. The trim removed 6 bases at V and 10 bases at J, leaving 9 bases unmatched. The CDR3 spells CACRTGDRSPLHF. As DNA, the CDR3 is TGTGCCTGCAGAACAGGGGACAGATCACCCCTCCACTTT.

This chain connects TRBV5-3 to TRBJ2-1, with 7 bases that match TRBD2. TRBV5-3 is classed as an ORF, of uncertain function. The trim removed 4 bases at V and 5 bases at J, leaving 9 bases unmatched. The CDR3 totals 15 residues. CDR3 in amino acids: CARSVGTGLNNEQFF. The CDR3, as DNA: TGTGCCAGAAGCGTCGGAACGGGACTAAACAATGAGCAGTTCTTC.

The chain employs TRBV7-2 and TRBJ2-3; 16 nucleotides align to TRBD2. The V and J ends lost 4 bases and 4 bases, in that order; junction bases with no gene match: 5. Germline CDR1 reads SGHTA; CDR2 reads FQGNSA. CDR3 length: 17 residues. CDR3 residues: CASSSLGLAGGADTQYF. The CDR3 bases are TGTGCCAGCAGCTCCCTGGGACTAGCGGGGGGGGCAGATACGCAGTATTTT.

The genes are TRBV5-5 and TRBJ1-1; 7 nucleotides align to TRBD1. Per the germline V gene, CDR1 is SGHKS and CDR2 is YYEKEE (reference sequence). The CDR3 is 13 amino acids. The V gene end was trimmed by 4 bases and the J gene end by 4 bases; junction bases not matched to a gene: 4. In DNA form, the CDR3 reads TGTGCCAGCAGCCTTCAGGGGGGCACTGAAGCTTTCTTT. Its translation: CASSLQGGTEAFF.

The chain links TRBV4-3 to TRBJ1-1; TRBD1 aligns across 7 bases. The trim removed 2 bases at V and 0 bases at J, leaving 6 bases unmatched. Germline lookup yields CDR1 LGHNA and CDR2 YSLEER. The CDR3 loop spans 16 amino acids. The CDR3 reads CASSQFPGGMNTEAFF. The DNA of the CDR3 is TGCGCCAGCAGCCAATTCCCAGGGGGTATGAACACTGAAGCTTTCTTT.

In this sample, this clone turned up a few times. The gene calls are TRBV3-1 (or the pseudogene TRBV3-2) and TRBJ2-7; the match to TRBD1 covers 11 bases. Germline V gene sequence: CDR1 LGHDT, CDR2 YNNKEL (reference sequence). The trim removed 4 bases at V and 3 bases at J, leaving 14 bases unmatched. CDR3 length equals 18 residues. CDR3: CASSPRGTGGSLSYEQYF. DNA of the CDR3: TGTGCCAGCAGCCCCCGAGGGACAGGGGGGTCCCTTAGCTACGAGCAGTACTTC.

The gene calls are TRBV10-3 and TRBJ2-7; 10 bases map to TRBD2. CDR1 ENHRY and CDR2 SYGVKD come from the germline V gene. Trimming at V came to 0 bases and at J to 3 bases, leaving 5 bases not matched to a gene. The CDR3 has 16 amino acids. CDR3 loop: CAISESGVAGGYEQYF. Here the CDR3 DNA reads TGTGCCATCAGTGAGTCGGGAGTAGCGGGGGGCTACGAGCAGTACTTC.

The chain carries TRBV5-4 and TRBJ2-7; tentatively, D is TRBD2 (5 bases). Looked up from germline, CDR1 is SGHNT and CDR2 is YYREEE (reference sequence). There are 15 residues in the CDR3. Trimming cost V 0 bases and J 6 bases, with 16 bases left between them. Written as DNA, the CDR3 is TGTGCCAGCAGCTTGGTGCGAGGAGGTCGGGCCGAGCAGTACTTC. This translates into CASSLVRGGRAEQYF.

This chain joins TRBV30 and TRBJ1-1, with 8 bases identical to TRBD1. V gave up 3 bases and J gave up 6 bases; unmatched junction bases: 9. This CDR3 region has 14 residues. Per the germline V gene, CDR1 is GTSNPN and CDR2 is SVGIG (reference sequence). This chain's CDR3 is CAWSRQGTEAEAFF. The CDR3 region has the DNA TGTGCCTGGAGCCGACAGGGGACGGAAGCTGAAGCTTTCTTT.

This clone showed up just once. The rearrangement uses TRBV30 and TRBJ2-5; tentative D call: TRBD1 (6 bases). CDR1 and CDR2 (germline): GTSNPN, SVGIG (reference sequence). CDR3 size: 13 residues. The V gene lost 7 bases and the J gene lost 4 bases, with 16 bases spanning the gap. CDR3 region: CASRDLGAETQYF. For the CDR3, the DNA is TGTGCCTCCCGGGACCTGGGGGCAGAGACCCAGTACTTC. The entire variable domain, with the rest obtained from reference TRBV30 and TRBJ2-5, is as follows: SQTIHQWPATLVQPVGSPLSLECTVEGTSNPNLYWYRQAAGRGLQLLFYSVGIGQISSEVPQNLSASRPQDRQFILSSKKLLLSDSGFYLCASRDLGAETQYFGPGTRLLVL.

This clone is a singleton in its sample. The chain couples TRBV6-2 or TRBV6-3 to TRBJ1-2; D is uncertain. The V gene lost 3 bases and the J gene lost 5 bases, with 10 bases spanning the gap. The CDR3 sequence is 13 residues long. Germline V gene data show CDR1 as MNHEY and CDR2 as SVGEGT. Written as DNA, the CDR3 is TGTGCCAGCAGTTATCAGCCTAGTTATGGCTACACCTTC. Its protein is CASSYQPSYGYTF.

The chain recombines TRBV29-1 with TRBJ1-2; D not resolved. Germline values: CDR1 SQVTM, CDR2 ANQGSEA. The CDR3 is made up of 14 amino acids. V was pared by 1 base and J by 8 bases, with 17 bases between. Here the CDR3 reads CSVEVADGWRGYTF. CDR3 DNA sequence: TGCAGCGTTGAAGTGGCCGACGGCTGGCGGGGCTACACCTTC.

This clone was found a few times. The CDR3 nucleotides read TGTGCCAGCAGCTCTCGACAGGGTAGTGAAAAACTGTTTTTT. Its translation: CASSSRQGSEKLFF. The chain combines TRBV7-2 with TRBJ1-4, with 7 nucleotides matching TRBD1. This CDR3 is 14 amino acids long. The ends lost 4 bases at V and 7 bases at J; junction bases unmatched: 6. Per germline, CDR1 SGHTA and CDR2 FQGNSA. The full variable domain, with the rest looked up from reference TRBV7-2 and TRBJ1-4, is GAGVSQSPSNKVTEKGKDVELRCDPISGHTALYWYRQSLGQGLEFLIYFQGNSAPDKSGLPSDRFSAERTGGSVSTLTIQRTQQEDSAVYLCASSSRQGSEKLFFGSGTQLSVL.

This CDR3 reads CASSPLTGGAYNEQFF. In DNA, the CDR3 is TGTGCCAGCAGCCCGCTGACAGGGGGAGCCTACAATGAGCAGTTCTTC. The rearrangement uses TRBV3-1 (or the pseudogene TRBV3-2) and TRBJ2-1; 9 bases are shared with TRBD1. Germline CDR1 LGHDT, CDR2 YNNKEL (reference sequence). The CDR3 loop spans 16 amino acids. Germline trimming cut 4 bases from V and 2 bases from J; bases unmatched to any gene: 6.

This rearrangement joins TRBV28 to TRBJ1-4; a weak D match, TRBD1 (6 bases). Germline V gives CDR1 MDHEN, CDR2 SYDVKM. The CDR3 totals 14 residues. With 8 bases removed from V and 2 bases from J, the gap between germline ends came to 12 bases. CDR3 nucleotide sequence: TGTGCCAGCGGTAGGGGGTCCACTAATGAAAAACTGTTTTTT. It codes for CASGRGSTNEKLFF.

The J gene is TRBJ2-7, the V gene TRBV5-1; maybe TRBD2 (6 bases). The CDR3 covers 14 residues. The ends were cut back, 4 bases at V and 6 bases at J, with 17 bases in the middle. Germline V lookup: CDR1 SGHRS, CDR2 YFSETQ. Written as DNA, the CDR3 is TGCGCCAGCAGCCCTCCGGGACGGGGAGGCGAGCAGTACTTC. Translated: CASSPPGRGGEQYF.

This rearrangement joins TRBV29-1 to TRBJ2-3, with D possibly matching TRBD2 (6 bases). The CDR3 is 13 amino acids. Germline V CDR1 and CDR2: SQVTM, ANQGSEA. V lost 6 bases and J 8 bases, leaving 18 bases between the germline ends. CDR3 loop: CSVGDFSLGTQYF. As DNA, the CDR3 is TGCAGCGTGGGGGACTTTTCCCTAGGTACGCAGTATTTT.

This clone turned up a few times. The chain carries TRBV2 and TRBJ2-1; perhaps TRBD1 as D (5 bases). Germline loops: CDR1 SNHLY, CDR2 FYNNEI. Trimming took 6 bases from V and 11 from J, leaving 11 bases between them. The CDR3 loop spans 11 amino acids. The CDR3 here is CASRVVGQQFF. In DNA, the CDR3 is TGTGCCAGCAGGGTGGTGGGGCAGCAGTTCTTC.

The chain uses TRBV27 and TRBJ1-5, with D perhaps matching TRBD1 (5 bases). In germline, CDR1 is MNHEY, CDR2 SMNVEV (reference sequence). V gave up 5 bases and J gave up 7 bases, with 15 bases separating them. The CDR3 covers 14 residues. CDR3 bases: TGTGCCAGCAGTAAAGGGACGGGGGGGCAGCCCCAGCATTTT. Translation gives CASSKGTGGQPQHF.

J is TRBJ1-2 and V is TRBV19; 8 nucleotides line up with TRBD1. In germline, CDR1 is LNHDA, CDR2 SQIVND (reference sequence). The V and J ends lost 5 bases and 4 bases, in that order; junction bases with no gene match: 9. The CDR3 contains 15 residues. The CDR3 DNA sequence: TGTGCCAGTAGTTACGACAGGGGACTCAGCTATGGCTACACCTTC. This encodes CASSYDRGLSYGYTF.